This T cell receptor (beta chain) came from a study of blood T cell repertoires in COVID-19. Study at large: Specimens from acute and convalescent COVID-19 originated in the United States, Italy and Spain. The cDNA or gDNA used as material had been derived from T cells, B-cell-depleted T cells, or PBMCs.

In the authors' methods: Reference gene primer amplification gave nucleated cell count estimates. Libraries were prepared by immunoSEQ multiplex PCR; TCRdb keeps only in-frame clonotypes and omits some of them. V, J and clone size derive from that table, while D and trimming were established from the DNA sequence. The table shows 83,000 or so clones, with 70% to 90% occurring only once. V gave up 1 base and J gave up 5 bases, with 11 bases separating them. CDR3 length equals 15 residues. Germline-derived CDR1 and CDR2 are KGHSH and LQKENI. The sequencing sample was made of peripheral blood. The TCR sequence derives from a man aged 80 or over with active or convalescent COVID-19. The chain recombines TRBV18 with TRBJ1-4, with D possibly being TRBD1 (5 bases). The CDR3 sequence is CASSPQRGGNEKLFF. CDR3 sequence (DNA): TGTGCCAGCTCACCACAGAGGGGAGGAAATGAAAAACTGTTTTTT.